This TCR beta chain was observed in a study of a mutant IDH1 vaccine in newly diagnosed glioma. Study as a whole: Following radiotherapy alone, or alongside temozolomide cycles, vaccination was started after an interval of 4-6 weeks. Every participant had undergone radiotherapy, temozolomide, or both before, and most underwent both.

The time point here: week 47, end of study. The vaccine gave 300 ug of a 20-mer mutant IDH1 peptide subcutaneously per dose. New WHO grade 3 or 4 astrocytomas that were IDH1-mutant and ATRX-lost occurred in the donors. Clones were read by immunoSEQ multiplex PCR, and TCRdb kept only the in-frame ones, dropping some. Counted here are roughly 43,000 clones, around 82% occurring once; the ten biggest clones make up under 20%. Concerning this clone itself: Its specificity is not known.

The CDR3 sequence is 11 residues long. V lost 1 base and J 6 bases, leaving 3 bases between the germline ends. From germline, CDR1 is KGHSH and CDR2 LQKENI. The chain is built from TRBV18 and TRBJ2-5; no reliable D call. The material sequenced was PBMCs, taken from a glioma patient whose treatment included an IDH1 peptide vaccine. This sequence originates from a man younger than 35 with glioma. Some clones in this sample may be carry-over from other donors' samples. The CDR3 DNA reads TGTGCCAGCTCACCACTGAAGACCCAGTACTTC. This gives the protein CASSPLKTQYF. Looking up the rest from reference TRBV18 and TRBJ2-5 gives the full variable domain: NAGVMQNPRHLVRRRGQEARLRCSPMKGHSHVYWYRQLPEEGLKFMVYLQKENIIDESGMPKERFSAEFPKEGPSILRIQQVVRGDSAAYFCASSPLKTQYFGPGTRLLVL.